The 29 T cell receptor beta chains in this list originate from one sample, sequenced in a study of preoperative IRX-2 immunotherapy in early breast cancer. Treatment defined: preoperative locoregional IRX-2 cytokine immunotherapy. The assay was immunoSEQ multiplex PCR, and TCRdb's table has in-frame clones only and misses some. The table includes around 29,000 clones, 82% detected once. This material was collected from a patient treated with IRX-2 immunotherapy. Receptors were obtained from a human donor with breast cancer.

The chain couples TRBV6-8 to TRBJ1-1; the D is unclear. CDR1 is MNHGY and CDR2 is SAAAGT in the germline V gene. The CDR3 is 13 amino acids. Trimming took off 4 bases at V and 1 base at J, with 7 bases between the two ends. The CDR3: CASSWTGNTEAFF. The CDR3 nucleotides read TGTGCCAGCAGTTGGACGGGGAACACTGAAGCTTTCTTT.

The chain joins TRBV6-8 to TRBJ2-3, with no clear D. V lost 5 bases, J lost 3 bases, and 6 bases lay in between. The CDR3 has 12 amino acids. Looked up from germline, CDR1 is MNHGY and CDR2 is SAAAGT. CDR3 amino acids: CASSPWTDTQYF. CDR3 nucleotide sequence: TGTGCCAGCAGTCCATGGACAGATACGCAGTATTTT.

V usage is TRBV7-4 and J usage is TRBJ2-5; no clear D gene. The germline V gene encodes CDR1 SGHVT and CDR2 SQSDAQ. Trimming stripped 1 base from V and 5 bases from J, with 8 bases between. This CDR3 comprises 13 residues. The CDR3 loop reads CASSLGRWETQYF. The CDR3 region has the DNA TGTGCCAGCAGCTTAGGCCGTTGGGAGACCCAGTACTTC. Variable domain in full (rest from reference TRBV7-4 and TRBJ2-5): GAGVSQSPRYKVAKRGRDVALRCDSISGHVTLYWYRQTLGQGSEVLTYSQSDAQRDKSGRPSGRFSAERPERSVSTLKIQRTEQGDSAVYLCASSLGRWETQYFGPGTRLLVL.

The rearrangement uses TRBV11-3 and TRBJ2-4, with a tentative D call TRBD2 (6 bases). The CDR3 is made up of 14 amino acids. Trimming removed 7 bases at V and 3 bases at J, with 13 bases between. Germline loops: CDR1 SGHNT, CDR2 YENEEA. The DNA of the CDR3 is TGTGCCAGCAACCCAATTAGCGGCAAAAACATTCAGTACTTC. Translating gives CASNPISGKNIQYF.

The V gene is TRBV1, the J gene TRBJ1-6; the D call in the table, TRBD1, was not verified against the DNA. TRBV1 is shown as a pseudogene. The CDR3 consists of 15 residues. The chain's CDR3 is CASSQSGHLNSPLHF. The DNA of the CDR3 is TGCGCCAGCAGCCAATCTGGACACCTTAATTCACCCCTCCACTTT.

The chain employs TRBV1 and TRBJ2-1. TRBV1 is a pseudogene. There are 16 residues in the CDR3. CDR3 sequence reads: CASSQEGRPSYNEQFF. In DNA form, the CDR3 reads TGCGCCAGCAGCCAAGAAGGGCGGCCTTCCTACAATGAGCAGTTCTTC.

This rearrangement joins TRBV14 to TRBJ1-2, with 11 bases aligning to TRBD1. CDR1 is SGHDN and CDR2 is FVKESK in the germline V gene. V lost 3 bases to trimming and J lost 7 bases; unmatched junction nucleotides: 7. The CDR3 extends over 15 amino acids. CDR3: CASSHRDRGSSGYTF. The CDR3 DNA follows: TGTGCCAGCAGCCACCGGGACAGGGGGTCGAGTGGCTACACCTTC.

This clone was seen only once. The V gene is TRBV1, the J gene TRBJ1-5; TRBD1, the D gene given by the table, was not confirmed from the DNA. TRBV1 is noted as a pseudogene. CDR3 length: 12 amino acids. The CDR3 loop reads CASSPGGRLQHF. The CDR3 bases are TGCGCCAGCAGCCCAGGGGGACGGCTCCAGCATTTT.

The J gene is TRBJ2-2, the V gene TRBV15, with D uncertain. This CDR3 has 14 amino acids. V dropped 0 bases and J dropped 3 bases, with 5 bases sitting between them. Germline assignment: CDR1 LNHNV and CDR2 YYDKDF (reference sequence). DNA for the CDR3: TGTGCCACCAGCAGAGATAGGGACACCGGGGAGCTGTTTTTT. It translates to CATSRDRDTGELFF. Based on the CDR3 plus reference TRBV15 and TRBJ2-2, the full variable domain is DAMVIQNPRYQVTQFGKPVTLSCSQTLNHNVMYWYQQKSSQAPKLLFHYYDKDFNNEADTPDNFQSRRPNTSFCFLDIRSPGLGDTAMYLCATSRDRDTGELFFGEGSRLTVL.

J is TRBJ2-5 and V is TRBV19, with D perhaps given as TRBD1 or TRBD2 (6 bases each). Germline V CDR1 and CDR2: LNHDA, SQIVND (reference sequence). The ends were cut back, 3 bases at V and 4 bases at J, with 15 bases in the middle. This CDR3 spans 15 amino acids. CDR3 sequence: CASSMSRGGLETQYF. The CDR3 DNA follows: TGTGCCAGTAGTATGTCTAGAGGGGGGTTAGAGACCCAGTACTTC.

This chain connects TRBV28 to TRBJ1-1; 9 bases match TRBD1. V gave up 7 bases and J gave up 3 bases; unmatched junction bases: 6. The CDR3 runs to 14 residues. CDR1 MDHEN and CDR2 SYDVKM come from the germline V gene. CDR3 residues: CASIQQGADTEAFF. CDR3 coding DNA: TGTGCCAGCATCCAACAGGGGGCTGACACTGAAGCTTTCTTT. The full variable domain, completed using reference TRBV28 and TRBJ1-1, is DVKVTQSSRYLVKRTGEKVFLECVQDMDHENMFWYRQDPGLGLRLIYFSYDVKMKEKGDIPEGYSVSREKKERFSLILESASTNQTSMYLCASIQQGADTEAFFGQGTRLTVV.

This clone was detected only a few times. The rearrangement links TRBV11-3 to TRBJ1-2; D gene ambiguous. CDR3 size: 15 residues. V was pared by 4 bases and J by 4 bases, with 16 bases between. The germline gives CDR1 SGHNT, CDR2 YENEEA. The CDR3 DNA reads TGTGCCAGCAGCTCGCGGTCGGCCACCGTCTATGGCTACACCTTC. Translated: CASSSRSATVYGYTF.

The chain joins TRBV6-8 to TRBJ1-1, with D uncertain. The CDR3 loop spans 13 amino acids. Germline CDR1 reads MNHGY; CDR2 reads SAAAGT. Trimming pared 5 bases from V and 3 bases from J, leaving 10 bases between. For the CDR3, the DNA is TGTGCCAGCAGTGGGAACGCGGACACTGAAGCTTTCTTT. This translates into CASSGNADTEAFF.

This clone was detected only once. V usage is TRBV15 and J usage is TRBJ2-1; D is ambiguous. Per germline, CDR1 LNHNV and CDR2 YYDKDF (reference sequence). CDR3 size: 17 residues. V lost 3 bases, J lost 2 bases, and 17 bases lay in between. CDR3 nucleotide sequence: TGTGCCACCAGCAGCTTCACGGGTAACTCTGCCTACAATGAGCAGTTCTTC. It translates to CATSSFTGNSAYNEQFF.

The chain recombines TRBV7-1 with TRBJ2-1; tentative D call: TRBD2 (6 bases). TRBV7-1 is labeled an ORF, and its function is uncertain. The CDR3 is made up of 14 amino acids. Trimming pared 6 bases from V and 5 bases from J, leaving 14 bases between. CDR3 DNA sequence: TGTGCCAGCAGTCATCGAGGACTAAACAATGAGCAGTTCTTC. The encoded protein is CASSHRGLNNEQFF.

The chain employs TRBV5-1 and TRBJ1-2, with TRBD1 matching 9 bases. Germline trimming cut 2 bases from V and 4 bases from J; bases unmatched to any gene: 9. The CDR3 has 16 residues. The V gene's germline CDR1 is SGHRS and CDR2 YFSETQ. The CDR3 DNA reads as TGCGCCAGCAGCTTCACAACCGGGGGACAGGGCTATGGCTACACCTTC. Its protein product is CASSFTTGGQGYGYTF.

V is TRBV15 and J is TRBJ1-6; D gene ambiguous. Between the trimmed V and J ends, which lost 0 bases and 7 bases, there was a span of 10 bases. The length of the CDR3 is 15 residues. CDR1 and CDR2 (germline): LNHNV, YYDKDF (reference sequence). CDR3 bases: TGTGCCACCAGCAGAGATGGGCAGAGGAATTCACCCCTCCACTTT. This sequence encodes CATSRDGQRNSPLHF.

The J gene is TRBJ1-5, the V gene TRBV5-1; no clear D gene. The germline CDR1 and CDR2 sequences are SGHRS and YFSETQ. This CDR3 region has 14 residues. Trimming left V 0 bases short and J 5 bases short, with 9 bases between. The CDR3 DNA reads as TGCGCCAGCAGCTTGGGAGGGTTTGATCAGCCCCAGCATTTT. Amino acids: CASSLGGFDQPQHF.

Comments on this clone: At one end the junction does not follow the germline gene, possibly because of a read error. The rearrangement uses TRBV28 and TRBJ2-5; no firm D call. This CDR3 spans 13 amino acids. Germline loops: CDR1 MDHEN, CDR2 SYDVKM. The CDR3 loop reads CASSFVAEETQYF. As DNA, the CDR3 is TGTGCCAGCTCATTTGTGGCCGAAGAGACCCAATACTTC.

The V gene is TRBV19, the J gene TRBJ1-5; 9 bases agree with TRBD1. The CDR3 totals 16 residues. Germline V gene sequence: CDR1 LNHDA, CDR2 SQIVND (reference sequence). The V gene end was trimmed by 4 bases and the J gene end by 6 bases; junction bases not matched to a gene: 10. The CDR3 region has the DNA TGTGCCAGTAGTACCTTCTTACAGGGGGCGGCTCAGCCCCAGCATTTT. Its translation: CASSTFLQGAAQPQHF.

The chain employs TRBV6-8 and TRBJ2-3, with D uncertain. Deletions cut 0 bases from V and 5 bases from J, with 6 bases between. Per germline, CDR1 MNHGY and CDR2 SAAAGT. This CDR3 spans 13 amino acids. This CDR3 reads CASSYSGVDTQYF. Written as DNA, the CDR3 is TGTGCCAGCAGTTACTCTGGCGTAGATACGCAGTATTTT.

The chain is built from TRBV7-4 and TRBJ1-1; the D gene is possibly TRBD1 (5 bases). There are 14 residues in the CDR3. Germline assignment: CDR1 SGHVT and CDR2 SQSDAQ. V lost 5 bases, J lost 1 base, and 11 bases lay in between. Here the CDR3 DNA reads TGTGCCAGCAGCGTCGGACAAGCGAACACTGAAGCTTTCTTT. Translated: CASSVGQANTEAFF.

This clone was seen just once. The chain joins TRBV6-8 to TRBJ1-6; TRBD1 matches at 9 bases. The CDR3 spans 16 residues. Trimming at V came to 5 bases and at J to 8 bases, leaving 10 bases not matched to a gene. CDR1 is MNHGY and CDR2 is SAAAGT in the germline V gene. The CDR3 nucleotides read TGTGCCAGCAGTCCCTATCCCGGGACAGGGCATTCACCCCTCCACTTT. Encoded protein: CASSPYPGTGHSPLHF.

In this sample, this clone turned up a few times. This chain uses TRBV6-8 with TRBJ1-2; D remains unclear. From germline, CDR1 is MNHGY and CDR2 SAAAGT. Deletions cut 8 bases from V and 10 bases from J, with 17 bases between. The CDR3 covers 12 residues. In DNA form, the CDR3 reads TGTGCCAGCCGGCTCTCTGGGGAAAACTACACCTTC. Protein product: CASRLSGENYTF.

The rearrangement uses TRBV28 and TRBJ1-2; no reliable D call. Germline V gene lookup returns CDR1 MDHEN and CDR2 SYDVKM. The CDR3 consists of 14 residues. The ends were cut back, 2 bases at V and 7 bases at J, with 14 bases in the middle. As DNA, the CDR3 is TGTGCCAGCAGTTTAGGGGAGGGAGGCGGTGGCTACACCTTC. This gives the protein CASSLGEGGGGYTF.

This chain joins TRBV11-3 and TRBJ1-5; D remains unclear. Germline V gene sequence: CDR1 SGHNT, CDR2 YENEEA. V gave up 3 bases and J gave up 2 bases, with 8 bases separating them. The CDR3 is 14 amino acids. The CDR3 here is CASSFLMGNQPQHF. CDR3 DNA sequence: TGTGCCAGCAGCTTTTTAATGGGCAATCAGCCCCAGCATTTT.

This clone turned up a few times. The genes are TRBV5-1 and TRBJ2-1; 11 bases match TRBD2. This CDR3 has 14 residues. V gave up 6 bases and J gave up 7 bases; unmatched junction bases: 6. The germline V gene encodes CDR1 SGHRS and CDR2 YFSETQ. The CDR3 DNA sequence: TGCGCCAGCACTTTAGCGGGGGGGCGGAATGAGCAGTTCTTC. Its protein is CASTLAGGRNEQFF.

As regards this clone: At one boundary the junction diverges from the germline segment, which might be a read error. The gene calls are TRBV6-8 and TRBJ1-2; TRBD1 aligns across 8 bases. Germline loops: CDR1 MNHGY, CDR2 SAAAGT. The CDR3 runs 14 residues. The CDR3 coding sequence is TGTGCCATCAGTGGGGGACAGGCCATTTATGGCTACACCTTC. Its protein is CAISGGQAIYGYTF.

This chain links TRBV5-1 with TRBJ2-7, with 8 bases identical to TRBD1. Looked up from germline, CDR1 is SGHRS and CDR2 is YFSETQ. V shed 0 bases, J shed 6 bases, and the junction held 5 bases outside the gene matches. CDR3 length equals 14 residues. The CDR3 loop reads CASSLGQGSAEQYF. CDR3 DNA: TGCGCCAGCAGCTTGGGACAGGGGAGTGCCGAGCAGTACTTC. The variable domain in full, with the rest retrieved from reference TRBV5-1 and TRBJ2-7, is KAGVTQTPRYLIKTRGQQVTLSCSPISGHRSVSWYQQTPGQGLQFLFEYFSETQRNKGNFPGRFSGRQFSNSRSEMNVSTLELGDSALYLCASSLGQGSAEQYFGPGTRLTVT.